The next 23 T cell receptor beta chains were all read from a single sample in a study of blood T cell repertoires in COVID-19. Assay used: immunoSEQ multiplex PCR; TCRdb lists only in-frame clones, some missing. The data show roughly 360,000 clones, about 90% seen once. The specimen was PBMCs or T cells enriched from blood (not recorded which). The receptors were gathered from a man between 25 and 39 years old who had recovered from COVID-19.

The CDR3: CATSRSTGANEKLFF. The CDR3 coding sequence is TGTGCCACCAGCAGGTCGACAGGGGCTAATGAAAAACTGTTTTTT. V and J are TRBV15 and TRBJ1-4; TRBD1 matches 8 bases. This CDR3 is built from 15 residues. CDR1 and CDR2 from the germline V gene are LNHNV and YYDKDF (reference sequence). Germline trimming cut 3 bases from V and 3 bases from J; bases unmatched to any gene: 3.

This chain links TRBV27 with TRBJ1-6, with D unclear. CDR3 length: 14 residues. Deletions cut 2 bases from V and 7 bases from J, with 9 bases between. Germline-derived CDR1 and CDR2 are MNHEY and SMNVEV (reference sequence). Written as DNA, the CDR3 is TGTGCCAGCAGTTTAGGGCAGATAAATTCACCCCTCCACTTT. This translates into CASSLGQINSPLHF.

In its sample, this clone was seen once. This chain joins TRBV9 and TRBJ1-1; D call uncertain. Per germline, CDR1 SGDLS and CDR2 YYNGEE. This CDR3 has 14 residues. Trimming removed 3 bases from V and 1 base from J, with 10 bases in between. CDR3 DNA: TGTGCCAGCAGCGACGACATACCGAACACTGAAGCTTTCTTT. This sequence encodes CASSDDIPNTEAFF. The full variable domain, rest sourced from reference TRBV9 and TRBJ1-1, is DSGVTQTPKHLITATGQRVTLRCSPRSGDLSVYWYQQSLDQGLQFLIQYYNGEERAKGNILERFSAQQFPDLHSELNLSSLELGDSALYFCASSDDIPNTEAFFGQGTRLTVV.

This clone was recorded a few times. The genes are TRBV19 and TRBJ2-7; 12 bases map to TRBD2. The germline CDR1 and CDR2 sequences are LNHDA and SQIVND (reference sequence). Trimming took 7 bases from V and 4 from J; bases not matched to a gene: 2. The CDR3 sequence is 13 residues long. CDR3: CASKLAGGYEQYF. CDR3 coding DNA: TGTGCCAGTAAACTAGCGGGGGGATACGAGCAGTACTTC.

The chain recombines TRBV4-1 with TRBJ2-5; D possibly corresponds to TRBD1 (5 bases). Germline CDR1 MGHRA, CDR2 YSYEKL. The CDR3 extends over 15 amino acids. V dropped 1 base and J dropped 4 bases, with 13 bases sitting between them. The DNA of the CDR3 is TGCGCCAGCAGCCAAGTAGGACATCTCCCAGAGACCCAGTACTTC. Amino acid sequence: CASSQVGHLPETQYF.

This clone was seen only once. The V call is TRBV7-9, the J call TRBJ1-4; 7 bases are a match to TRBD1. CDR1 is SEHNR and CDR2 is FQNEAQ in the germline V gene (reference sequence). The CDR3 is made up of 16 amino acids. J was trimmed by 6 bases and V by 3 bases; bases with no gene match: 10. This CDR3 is CASSFPRGDWDEKLFF. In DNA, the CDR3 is TGTGCCAGCAGCTTCCCCAGGGGGGATTGGGATGAAAAACTGTTTTTT.

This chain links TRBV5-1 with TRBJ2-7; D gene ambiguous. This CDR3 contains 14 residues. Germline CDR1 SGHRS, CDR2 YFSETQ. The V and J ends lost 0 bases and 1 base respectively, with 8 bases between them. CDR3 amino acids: CASSLDTESYEQYF. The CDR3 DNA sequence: TGCGCCAGCAGCTTGGACACGGAGTCCTACGAGCAGTACTTC.

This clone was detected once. CDR3 in amino acids: CASSPGQGRKTQYF. DNA for the CDR3: TGTGCCAGCAGTCCGGGACAGGGGAGGAAGACCCAGTACTTC. The rearrangement joins TRBV6-5 to TRBJ2-5; TRBD1 matches 10 bases. The CDR3 has 14 amino acids. Germline V CDR1 and CDR2: MNHEY, SVGAGI. V shed 5 bases and J 6 bases; nucleotides not matched to a gene: 6.

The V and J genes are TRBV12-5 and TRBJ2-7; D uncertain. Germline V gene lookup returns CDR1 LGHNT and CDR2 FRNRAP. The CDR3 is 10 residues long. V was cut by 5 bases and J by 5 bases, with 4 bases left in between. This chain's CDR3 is CASGIDEQYF. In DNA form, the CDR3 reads TGTGCTAGTGGTATAGACGAGCAGTACTTC.

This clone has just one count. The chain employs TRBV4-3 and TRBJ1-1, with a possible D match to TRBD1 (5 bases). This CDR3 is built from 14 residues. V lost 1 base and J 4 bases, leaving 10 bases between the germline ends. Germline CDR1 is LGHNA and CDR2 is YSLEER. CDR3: CASSQAGRGTEAFF. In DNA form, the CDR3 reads TGCGCCAGCAGCCAAGCAGGGAGGGGCACTGAAGCTTTCTTT.

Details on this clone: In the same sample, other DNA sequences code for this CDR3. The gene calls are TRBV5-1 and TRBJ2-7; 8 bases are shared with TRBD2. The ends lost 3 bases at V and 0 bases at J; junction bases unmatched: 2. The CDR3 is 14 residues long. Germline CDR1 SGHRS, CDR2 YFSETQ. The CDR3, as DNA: TGCGCCAGCAGCTCCGGGACTAGCTCCTACGAGCAGTACTTC. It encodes CASSSGTSSYEQYF.

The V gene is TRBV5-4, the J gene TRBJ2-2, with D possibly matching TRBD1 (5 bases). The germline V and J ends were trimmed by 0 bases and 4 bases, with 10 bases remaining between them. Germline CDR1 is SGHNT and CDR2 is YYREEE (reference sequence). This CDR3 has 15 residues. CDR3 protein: CASSLGAGPTGELFF. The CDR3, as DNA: TGTGCCAGCAGCTTGGGAGCAGGGCCCACCGGGGAGCTGTTTTTT. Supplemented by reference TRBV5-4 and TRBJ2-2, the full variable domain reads ETGVTQSPTHLIKTRGQQVTLRCSSQSGHNTVSWYQQALGQGPQFIFQYYREEENGRGNFPPRFSGLQFPNYSSELNVNALELDDSALYLCASSLGAGPTGELFFGEGSRLTVL.

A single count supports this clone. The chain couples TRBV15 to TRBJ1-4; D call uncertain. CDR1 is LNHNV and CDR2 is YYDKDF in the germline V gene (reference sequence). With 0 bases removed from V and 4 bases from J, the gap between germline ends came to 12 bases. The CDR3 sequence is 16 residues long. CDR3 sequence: CATSRDSQVINEKLFF. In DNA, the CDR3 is TGTGCCACCAGCAGAGATTCGCAGGTCATTAATGAAAAACTGTTTTTT.

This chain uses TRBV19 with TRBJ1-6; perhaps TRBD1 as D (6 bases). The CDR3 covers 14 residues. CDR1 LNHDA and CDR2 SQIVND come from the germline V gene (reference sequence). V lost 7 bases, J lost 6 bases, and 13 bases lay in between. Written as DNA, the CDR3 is TGTGCCAGTACCCCCAGGGGCGTTAATTCACCCCTCCACTTT. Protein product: CASTPRGVNSPLHF.

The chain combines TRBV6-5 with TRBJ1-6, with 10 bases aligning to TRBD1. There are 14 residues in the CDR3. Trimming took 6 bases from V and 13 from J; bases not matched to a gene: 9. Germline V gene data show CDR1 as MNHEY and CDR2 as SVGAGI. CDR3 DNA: TGTGCCAGCAGCCCGGGACAGGGGTTTAGTCCCCTCCACTTT. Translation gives CASSPGQGFSPLHF.

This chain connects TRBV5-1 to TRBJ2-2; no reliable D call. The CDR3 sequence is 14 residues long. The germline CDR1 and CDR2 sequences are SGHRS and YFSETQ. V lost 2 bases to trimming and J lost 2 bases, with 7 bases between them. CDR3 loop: CASSLQPNTGELFF. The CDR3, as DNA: TGCGCCAGCAGCTTACAGCCTAACACCGGGGAGCTGTTTTTT.

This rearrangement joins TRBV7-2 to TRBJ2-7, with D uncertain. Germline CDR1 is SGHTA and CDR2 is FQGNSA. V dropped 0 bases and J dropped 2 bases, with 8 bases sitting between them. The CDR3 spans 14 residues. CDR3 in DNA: TGTGCCAGCAGCTTAGCGTACACAGCCTACGAGCAGTACTTC. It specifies CASSLAYTAYEQYF.

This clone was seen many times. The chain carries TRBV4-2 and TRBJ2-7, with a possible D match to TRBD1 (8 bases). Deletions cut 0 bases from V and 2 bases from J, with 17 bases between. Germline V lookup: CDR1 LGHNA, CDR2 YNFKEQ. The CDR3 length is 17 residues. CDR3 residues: CASSQEGGTGITYEQYF. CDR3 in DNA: TGTGCCAGCAGCCAAGAGGGGGGGACAGGAATAACCTACGAGCAGTACTTC.

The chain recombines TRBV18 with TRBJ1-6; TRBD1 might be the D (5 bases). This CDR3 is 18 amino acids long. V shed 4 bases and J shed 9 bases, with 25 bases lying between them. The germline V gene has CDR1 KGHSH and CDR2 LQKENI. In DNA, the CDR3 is TGTGCCAGCTCACAACTTAGTCCCGGGACTGGGAACAGTTCACCCCTCCACTTT. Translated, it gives CASSQLSPGTGNSSPLHF. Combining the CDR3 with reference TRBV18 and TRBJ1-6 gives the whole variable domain NAGVMQNPRHLVRRRGQEARLRCSPMKGHSHVYWYRQLPEEGLKFMVYLQKENIIDESGMPKERFSAEFPKEGPSILRIQQVVRGDSAAYFCASSQLSPGTGNSSPLHFGNGTRLTVT.

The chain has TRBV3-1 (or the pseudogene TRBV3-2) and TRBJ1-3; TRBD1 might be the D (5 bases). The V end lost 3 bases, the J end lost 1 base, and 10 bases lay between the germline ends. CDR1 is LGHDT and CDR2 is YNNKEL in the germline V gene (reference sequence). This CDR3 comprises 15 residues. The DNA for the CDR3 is TGTGCCAGCAGCCATAGGGGTGGATCTGGAAACACCATATATTTT. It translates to CASSHRGGSGNTIYF.

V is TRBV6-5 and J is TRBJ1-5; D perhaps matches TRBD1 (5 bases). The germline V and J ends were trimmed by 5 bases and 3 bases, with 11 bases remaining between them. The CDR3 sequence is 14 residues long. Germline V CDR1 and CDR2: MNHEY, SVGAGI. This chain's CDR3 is CASSPFRDNQPQHF. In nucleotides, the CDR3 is TGTGCCAGCAGTCCCTTCAGGGACAATCAGCCCCAGCATTTT.

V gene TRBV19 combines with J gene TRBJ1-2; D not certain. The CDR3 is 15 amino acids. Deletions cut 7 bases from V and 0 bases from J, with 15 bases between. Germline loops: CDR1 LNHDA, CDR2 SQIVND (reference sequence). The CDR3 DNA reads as TGTGCCAGTATGACGGTGGAAACTACTAACTATGGCTACACCTTC. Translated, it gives CASMTVETTNYGYTF.

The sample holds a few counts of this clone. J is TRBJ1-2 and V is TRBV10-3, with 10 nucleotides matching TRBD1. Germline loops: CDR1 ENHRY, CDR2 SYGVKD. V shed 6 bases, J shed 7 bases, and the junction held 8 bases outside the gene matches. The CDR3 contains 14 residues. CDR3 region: CAISPGTGEGGYTF. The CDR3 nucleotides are TGTGCCATCAGCCCGGGGACAGGGGAGGGTGGCTACACCTTC.